One T cell receptor beta chain is described in this entry. The data are from a study of blood T cell repertoires in COVID-19. Across the study: There were acute and convalescent COVID-19 samples, and they came from the United States, Italy and Spain.

Assay: immunoSEQ multiplex PCR; the TCRdb copy retains only in-frame clones and omits some. This table has 150,000 to 200,000 clones, approximately 80% appearing once. The CDR3 spans 13 residues. Trimming removed 2 bases at V and 1 base at J, with 6 bases between. In germline, CDR1 is WSHSY, CDR2 SAAADI. The material sequenced was PBMCs or T cells enriched from blood (not recorded which). The TCR sequence derives from a woman aged 45-65 years who had recovered from COVID-19. V usage is TRBV10-2 and J usage is TRBJ2-7; possible D gene TRBD1, 6 bases. CDR3 DNA sequence: TGCGCCAGCAGTGAGGACAGGTCCTACGAGCAGTACTTC. It encodes CASSEDRSYEQYF.